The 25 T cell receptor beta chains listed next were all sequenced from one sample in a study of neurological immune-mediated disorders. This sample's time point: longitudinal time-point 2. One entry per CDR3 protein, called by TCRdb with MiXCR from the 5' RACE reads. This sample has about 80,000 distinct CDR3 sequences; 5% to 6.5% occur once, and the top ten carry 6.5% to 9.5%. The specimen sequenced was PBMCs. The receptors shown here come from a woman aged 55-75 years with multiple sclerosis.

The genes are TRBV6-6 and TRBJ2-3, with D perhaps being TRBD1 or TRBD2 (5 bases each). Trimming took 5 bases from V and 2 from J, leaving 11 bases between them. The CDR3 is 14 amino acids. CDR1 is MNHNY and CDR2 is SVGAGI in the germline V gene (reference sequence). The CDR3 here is CASSLEGPTDTQYF. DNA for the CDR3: TGTGCCAGCAGTCTAGAGGGGCCCACAGATACGCAGTATTTT.

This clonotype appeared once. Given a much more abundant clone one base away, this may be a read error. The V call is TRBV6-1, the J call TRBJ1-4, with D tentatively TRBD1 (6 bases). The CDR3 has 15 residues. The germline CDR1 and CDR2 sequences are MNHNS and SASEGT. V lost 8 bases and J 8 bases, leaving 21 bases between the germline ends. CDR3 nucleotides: TGTGCCAGCTGCACCCACGGGACAATTATCGAAAAACTGTTTTTT. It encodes CASCTHGTIIEKLFF.

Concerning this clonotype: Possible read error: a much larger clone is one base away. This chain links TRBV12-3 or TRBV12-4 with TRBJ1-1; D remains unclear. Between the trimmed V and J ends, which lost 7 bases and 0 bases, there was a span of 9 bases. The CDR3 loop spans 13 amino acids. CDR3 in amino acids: CASTPLMNTEAFF. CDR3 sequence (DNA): TGTGCCAGCACCCCGCTAATGAACACTGAAGCTTTCTTT.

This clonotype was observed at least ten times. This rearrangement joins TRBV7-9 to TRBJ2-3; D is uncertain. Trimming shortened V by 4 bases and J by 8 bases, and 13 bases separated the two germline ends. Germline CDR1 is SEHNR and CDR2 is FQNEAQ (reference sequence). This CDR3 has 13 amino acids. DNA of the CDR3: TGTGCCAGCAGCTCGATCGGGTTAAGTACGCAGTATTTT. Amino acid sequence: CASSSIGLSTQYF.

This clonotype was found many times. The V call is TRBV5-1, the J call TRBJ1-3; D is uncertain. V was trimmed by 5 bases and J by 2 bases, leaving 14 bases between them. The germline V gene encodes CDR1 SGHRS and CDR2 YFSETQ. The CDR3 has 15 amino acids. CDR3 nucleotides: TGCGCCAGCAGTTGGATGAACACTCCTGGAAACACCATATATTTT. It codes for CASSWMNTPGNTIYF.

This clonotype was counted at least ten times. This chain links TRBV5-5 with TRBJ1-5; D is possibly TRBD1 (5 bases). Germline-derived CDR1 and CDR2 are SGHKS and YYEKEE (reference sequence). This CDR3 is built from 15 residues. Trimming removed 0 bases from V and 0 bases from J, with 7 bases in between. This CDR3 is CASSLGDVSNQPQHF. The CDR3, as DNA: TGTGCCAGCAGCTTGGGGGACGTTAGCAATCAGCCCCAGCATTTT.

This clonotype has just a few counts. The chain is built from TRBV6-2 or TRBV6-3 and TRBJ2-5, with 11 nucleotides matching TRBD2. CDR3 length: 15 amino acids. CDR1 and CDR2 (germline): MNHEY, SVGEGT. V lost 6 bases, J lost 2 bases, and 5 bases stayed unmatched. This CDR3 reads CASSPLAGVQETQYF. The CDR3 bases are TGTGCCAGCAGCCCACTAGCGGGGGTACAAGAGACCCAGTACTTC.

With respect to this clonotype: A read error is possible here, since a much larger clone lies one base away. CDR3 sequence (DNA): TGTGCCAGCATCGTAGGGGTGGATTCCTACGAGCAGTACTTC. This gives the protein CASIVGVDSYEQYF. V is TRBV9 and J is TRBJ2-7, with TRBD1 as a possible D gene (5 bases). This CDR3 comprises 14 residues. Per germline, CDR1 SGDLS and CDR2 YYNGEE. Full variable domain (outside the CDR3, taken from reference TRBV9 and TRBJ2-7): DSGVTQTPKHLITATGQRVTLRCSPRSGDLSVYWYQQSLDQGLQFLIQYYNGEERAKGNILERFSAQQFPDLHSELNLSSLELGDSALYFCASIVGVDSYEQYFGPGTRLTVT.

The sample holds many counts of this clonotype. CDR3 in DNA: TGCGCCAGCAGCTTGGAGGGACAGGGAGGCAGGAGACAAGAGACCCAGTACTTC. Protein sequence: CASSLEGQGGRRQETQYF. This chain uses TRBV5-1 with TRBJ2-5; 9 nucleotides match TRBD1. This CDR3 comprises 18 residues. Germline-derived CDR1 and CDR2 are SGHRS and YFSETQ. After removal of 0 bases from V and 2 bases from J, the junction contained 11 bases not matched to a gene.

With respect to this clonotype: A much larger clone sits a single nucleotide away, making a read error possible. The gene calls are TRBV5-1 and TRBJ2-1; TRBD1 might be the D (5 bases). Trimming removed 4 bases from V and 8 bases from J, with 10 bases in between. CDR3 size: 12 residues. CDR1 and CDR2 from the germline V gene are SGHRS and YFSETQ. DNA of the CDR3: TGCGCCAGCAGCATCCAAGGGGATGAGCAGTTCTTC. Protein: CASSIQGDEQFF.

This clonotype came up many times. The CDR3 nucleotides are TGCAGTGCTGGGGAGGGGGTTAGTGAGCAGTTCTTC. It codes for CSAGEGVSEQFF. The V and J genes are TRBV20-1 and TRBJ2-1; a possible D gene is TRBD2 (7 bases). The V gene's germline CDR1 is DFQATT and CDR2 SNEGSKA (reference sequence). This CDR3 spans 12 amino acids. The germline V and J ends were trimmed by 5 bases and 9 bases, with 14 bases remaining between them.

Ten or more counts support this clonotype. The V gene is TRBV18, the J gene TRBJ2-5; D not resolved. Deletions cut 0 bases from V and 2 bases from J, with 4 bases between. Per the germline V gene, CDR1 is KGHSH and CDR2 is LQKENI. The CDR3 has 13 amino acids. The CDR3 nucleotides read TGTGCCAGCTCACCACCGGATCAAGAGACCCAGTACTTC. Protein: CASSPPDQETQYF.

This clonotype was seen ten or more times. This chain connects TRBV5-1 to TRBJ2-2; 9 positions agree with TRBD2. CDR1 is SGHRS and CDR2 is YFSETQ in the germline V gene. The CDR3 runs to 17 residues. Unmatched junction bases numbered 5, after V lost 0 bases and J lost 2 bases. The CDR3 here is CASSLAASGVNTGELFF. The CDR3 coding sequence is TGCGCCAGCAGCTTGGCGGCTAGCGGGGTCAACACCGGGGAGCTGTTTTTT.

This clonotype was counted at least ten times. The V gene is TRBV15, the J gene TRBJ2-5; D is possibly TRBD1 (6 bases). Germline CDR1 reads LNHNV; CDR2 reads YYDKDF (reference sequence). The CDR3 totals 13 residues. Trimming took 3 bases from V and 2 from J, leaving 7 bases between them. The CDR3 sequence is CATSSGQQETQYF. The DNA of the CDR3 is TGTGCCACCAGCAGCGGACAGCAAGAGACCCAGTACTTC.

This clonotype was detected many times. The CDR3: CASSQLVNTEAFF. Here the CDR3 DNA reads TGCGCCAGCAGCCAACTAGTGAACACTGAAGCTTTCTTT. The gene calls are TRBV4-1 and TRBJ1-1; D is unresolved. CDR1 is MGHRA, CDR2 YSYEKL, per germline. The CDR3 spans 13 residues. Trimming took off 2 bases at V and 0 bases at J, with 4 bases between the two ends.

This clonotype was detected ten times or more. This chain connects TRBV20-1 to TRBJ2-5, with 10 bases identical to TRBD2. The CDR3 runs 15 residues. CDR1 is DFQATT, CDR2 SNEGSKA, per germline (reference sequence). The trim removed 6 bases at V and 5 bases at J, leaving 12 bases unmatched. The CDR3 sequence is CSAAGTSVGEETQYF. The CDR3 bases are TGCAGTGCCGCCGGGACTAGCGTGGGGGAGGAGACCCAGTACTTC.

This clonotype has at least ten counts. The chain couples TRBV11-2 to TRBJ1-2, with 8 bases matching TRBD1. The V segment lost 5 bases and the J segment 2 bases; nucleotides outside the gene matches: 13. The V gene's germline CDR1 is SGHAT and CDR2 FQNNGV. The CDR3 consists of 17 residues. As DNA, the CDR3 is TGTGCCAGCAGCCCACGGACAGGGTGGTCCGGCAACTATGGCTACACCTTC. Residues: CASSPRTGWSGNYGYTF.

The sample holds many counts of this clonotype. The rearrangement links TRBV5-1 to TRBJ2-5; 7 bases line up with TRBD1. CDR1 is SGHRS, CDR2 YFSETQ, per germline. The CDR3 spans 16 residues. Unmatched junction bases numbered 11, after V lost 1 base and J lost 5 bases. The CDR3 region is CASSLRRQGLGETQYF. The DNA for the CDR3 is TGCGCCAGCAGCTTGCGCCGACAGGGCTTGGGGGAGACCCAGTACTTC.

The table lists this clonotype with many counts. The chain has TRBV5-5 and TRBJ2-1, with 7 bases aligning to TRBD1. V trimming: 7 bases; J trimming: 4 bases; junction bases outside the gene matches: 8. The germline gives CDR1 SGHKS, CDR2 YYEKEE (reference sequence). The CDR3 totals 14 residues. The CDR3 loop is CASGTGQSYNEQFF. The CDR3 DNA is TGTGCCAGCGGAACGGGACAGTCTTACAATGAGCAGTTCTTC.

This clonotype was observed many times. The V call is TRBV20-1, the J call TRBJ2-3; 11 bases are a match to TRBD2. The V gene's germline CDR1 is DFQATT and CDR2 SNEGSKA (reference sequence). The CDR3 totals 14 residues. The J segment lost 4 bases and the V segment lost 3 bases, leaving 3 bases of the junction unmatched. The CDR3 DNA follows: TGCAGTGCTAGTAGCGGGGGGGCAGCAGATACGCAGTATTTT. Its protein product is CSASSGGAADTQYF.

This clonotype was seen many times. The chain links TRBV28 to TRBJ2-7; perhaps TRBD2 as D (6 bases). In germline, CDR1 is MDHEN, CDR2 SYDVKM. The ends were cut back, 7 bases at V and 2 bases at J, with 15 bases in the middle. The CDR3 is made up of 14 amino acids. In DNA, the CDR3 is TGTGCCAGCAAAGATGGGGGGAAGACCTACGAGCAGTACTTC. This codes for CASKDGGKTYEQYF.

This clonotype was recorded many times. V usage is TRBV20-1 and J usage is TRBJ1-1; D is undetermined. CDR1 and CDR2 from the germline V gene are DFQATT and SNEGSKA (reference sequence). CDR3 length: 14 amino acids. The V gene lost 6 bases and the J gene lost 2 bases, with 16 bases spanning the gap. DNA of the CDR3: TGCAGTGCCCGAAGAAGCCCCGGAAACACTGAAGCTTTCTTT. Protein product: CSARRSPGNTEAFF.

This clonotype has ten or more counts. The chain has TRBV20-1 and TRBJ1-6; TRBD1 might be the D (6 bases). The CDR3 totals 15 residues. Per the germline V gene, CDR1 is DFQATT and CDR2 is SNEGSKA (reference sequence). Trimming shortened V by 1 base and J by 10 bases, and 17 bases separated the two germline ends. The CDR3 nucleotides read TGCAGTGCTAGAGCGGCAGGGGAGGGTAGGTCACCCCTCCACTTT. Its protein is CSARAAGEGRSPLHF.

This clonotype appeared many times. The CDR3 loop reads CASSQDLGARLAGELFF. DNA of the CDR3: TGTGCCAGCAGCCAAGATCTGGGGGCGCGATTGGCCGGGGAGCTGTTTTTT. The rearrangement uses TRBV4-2 and TRBJ2-2, with D perhaps TRBD1 (6 bases). CDR1 and CDR2 (germline): LGHNA, YNFKEQ. Trimming took off 0 bases at V and 6 bases at J, with 17 bases between the two ends. The CDR3 sequence is 17 residues long.

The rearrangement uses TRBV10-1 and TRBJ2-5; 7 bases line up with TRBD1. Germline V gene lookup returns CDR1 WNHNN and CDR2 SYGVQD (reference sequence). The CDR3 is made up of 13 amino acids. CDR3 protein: CANSESTGQTQYF. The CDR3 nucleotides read TGCGCTAACAGTGAGTCGACAGGGCAGACCCAGTACTTC.